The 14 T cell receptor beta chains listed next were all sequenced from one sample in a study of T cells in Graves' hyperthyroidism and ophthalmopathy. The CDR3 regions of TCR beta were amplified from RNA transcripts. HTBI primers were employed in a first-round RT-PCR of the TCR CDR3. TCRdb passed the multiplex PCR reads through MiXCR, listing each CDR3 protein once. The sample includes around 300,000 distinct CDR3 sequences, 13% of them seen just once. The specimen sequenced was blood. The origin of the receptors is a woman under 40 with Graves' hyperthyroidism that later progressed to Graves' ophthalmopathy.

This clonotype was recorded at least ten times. Written as DNA, the CDR3 is TGTGCCAGCAGTCACCGGGGTTCGAACACTGAAGCTTTCTTT. Translation gives CASSHRGSNTEAFF. The V gene is TRBV27, the J gene TRBJ1-1; the D is unclear. CDR3 length: 14 amino acids. Germline V gene sequence: CDR1 MNHEY, CDR2 SMNVEV (reference sequence). The V and J ends lost 5 bases and 1 base respectively, with 11 bases between them.

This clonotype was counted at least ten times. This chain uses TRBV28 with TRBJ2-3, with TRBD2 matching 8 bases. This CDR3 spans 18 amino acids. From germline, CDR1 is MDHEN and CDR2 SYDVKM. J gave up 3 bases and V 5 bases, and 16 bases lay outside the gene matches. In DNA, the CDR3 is TGTGCCAGCAGTGATTGGGGAATAGGCGGGAGGAGGACAGATACGCAGTATTTT. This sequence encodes CASSDWGIGGRRTDTQYF.

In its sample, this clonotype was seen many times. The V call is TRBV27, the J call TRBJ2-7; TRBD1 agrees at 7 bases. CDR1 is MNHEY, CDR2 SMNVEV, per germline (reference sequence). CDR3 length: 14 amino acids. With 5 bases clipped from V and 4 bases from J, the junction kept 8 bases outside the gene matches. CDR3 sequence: CASSPQGVGYEQYF. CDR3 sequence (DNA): TGTGCCAGCAGTCCGCAGGGGGTCGGTTACGAGCAGTACTTC.

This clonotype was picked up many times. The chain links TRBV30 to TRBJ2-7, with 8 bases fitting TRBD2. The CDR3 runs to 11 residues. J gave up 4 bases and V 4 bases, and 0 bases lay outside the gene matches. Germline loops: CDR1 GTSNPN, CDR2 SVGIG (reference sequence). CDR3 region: CAWIAGYEQYF. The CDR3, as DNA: TGTGCCTGGATAGCGGGATACGAGCAGTACTTC.

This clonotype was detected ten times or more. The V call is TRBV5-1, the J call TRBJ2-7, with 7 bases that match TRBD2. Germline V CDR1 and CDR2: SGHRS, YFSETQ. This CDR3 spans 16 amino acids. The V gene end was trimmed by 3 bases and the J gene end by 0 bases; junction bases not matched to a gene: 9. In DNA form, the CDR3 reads TGCGCCAGCAGCTGGGAAGGCGGGAGTCCCTCCTACGAGCAGTACTTC. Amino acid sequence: CASSWEGGSPSYEQYF.

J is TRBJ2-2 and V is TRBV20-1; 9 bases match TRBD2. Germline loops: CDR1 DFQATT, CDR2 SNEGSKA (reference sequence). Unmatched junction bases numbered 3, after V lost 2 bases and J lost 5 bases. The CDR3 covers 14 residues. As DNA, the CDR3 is TGCAGTGCTAGATCTAGCGGGGCAACCGGGGAGCTGTTTTTT. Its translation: CSARSSGATGELFF.

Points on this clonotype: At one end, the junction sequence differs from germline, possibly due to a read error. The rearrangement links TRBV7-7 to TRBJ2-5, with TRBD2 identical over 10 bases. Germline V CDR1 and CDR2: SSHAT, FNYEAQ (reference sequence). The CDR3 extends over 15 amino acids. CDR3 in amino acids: CASNPQAGGTETQYF. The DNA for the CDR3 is TGTGCTAGCAACCCTCAAGCGGGAGGGACAGAGACCCAGTACTTC. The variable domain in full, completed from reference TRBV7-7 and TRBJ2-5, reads GAGVSQSPRYKVTKRGQDVTLRCDPISSHATLYWYQQALGQGPEFLTYFNYEAQPDKSGLPSDRFSAERPEGSISTLTIQRTEQRDSAMYRCASNPQAGGTETQYFGPGTRLLVL.

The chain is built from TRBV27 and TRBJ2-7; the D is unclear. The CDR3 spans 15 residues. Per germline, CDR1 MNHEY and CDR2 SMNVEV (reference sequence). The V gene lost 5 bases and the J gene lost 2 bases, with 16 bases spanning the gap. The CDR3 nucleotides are TGTGCCAGCAGTCCCATCGGCCACGCCCCCTACGAGCAGTACTTC. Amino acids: CASSPIGHAPYEQYF.

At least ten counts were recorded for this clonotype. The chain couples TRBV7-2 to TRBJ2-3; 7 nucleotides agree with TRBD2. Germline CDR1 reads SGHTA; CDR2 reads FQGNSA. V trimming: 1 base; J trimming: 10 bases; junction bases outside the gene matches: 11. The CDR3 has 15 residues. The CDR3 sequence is CASSLGWRERPAQYF. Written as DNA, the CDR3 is TGTGCCAGCAGCTTAGGTTGGCGGGAGCGCCCGGCGCAGTATTTT. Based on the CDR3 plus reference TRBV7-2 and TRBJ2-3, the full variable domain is GAGVSQSPSNKVTEKGKDVELRCDPISGHTALYWYRQSLGQGLEFLIYFQGNSAPDKSGLPSDRFSAERTGGSVSTLTIQRTQQEDSAVYLCASSLGWRERPAQYFGPGTRLTVL.

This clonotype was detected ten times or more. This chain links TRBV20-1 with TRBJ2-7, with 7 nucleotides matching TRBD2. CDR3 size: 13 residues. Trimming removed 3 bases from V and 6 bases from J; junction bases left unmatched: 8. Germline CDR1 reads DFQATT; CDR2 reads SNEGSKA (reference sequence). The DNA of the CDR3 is TGCAGTGCTAGTTTTGCGGGAGTAAGCGAGCAGTACTTC. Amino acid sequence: CSASFAGVSEQYF.

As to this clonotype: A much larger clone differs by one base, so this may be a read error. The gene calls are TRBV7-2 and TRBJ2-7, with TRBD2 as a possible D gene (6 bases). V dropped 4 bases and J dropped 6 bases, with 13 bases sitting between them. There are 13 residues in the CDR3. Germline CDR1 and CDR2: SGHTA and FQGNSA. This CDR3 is CASSSVHGGEQYF. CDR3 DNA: TGTGCCAGCAGCTCAGTACACGGGGGCGAGCAGTACTTC.

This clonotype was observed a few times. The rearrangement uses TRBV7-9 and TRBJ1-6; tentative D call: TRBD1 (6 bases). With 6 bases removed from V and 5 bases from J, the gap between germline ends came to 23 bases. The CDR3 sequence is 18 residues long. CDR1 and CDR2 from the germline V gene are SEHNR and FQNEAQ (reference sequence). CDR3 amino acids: CASSQPRGGARDNSPLHF. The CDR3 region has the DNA TGTGCCAGCAGTCAACCGAGGGGGGGGGCGCGGGATAATTCACCCCTCCACTTT.

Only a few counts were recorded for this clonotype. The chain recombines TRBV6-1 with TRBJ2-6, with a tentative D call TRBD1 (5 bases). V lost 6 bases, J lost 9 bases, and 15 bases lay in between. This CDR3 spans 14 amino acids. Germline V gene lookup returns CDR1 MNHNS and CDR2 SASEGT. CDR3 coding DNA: TGTGCCAGCAGGCCGACAGCCTTCCTCAACGTCCTGACTTTC. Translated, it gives CASRPTAFLNVLTF.

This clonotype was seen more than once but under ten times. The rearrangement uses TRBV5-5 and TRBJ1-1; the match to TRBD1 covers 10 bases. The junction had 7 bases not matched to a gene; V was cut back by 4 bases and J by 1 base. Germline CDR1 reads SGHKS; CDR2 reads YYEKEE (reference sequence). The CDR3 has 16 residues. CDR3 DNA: TGTGCCAGCAGCCTAGGGACAGGGGCAGGGAACACTGAAGCTTTCTTT. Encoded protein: CASSLGTGAGNTEAFF.